This TCR beta chain was sequenced during a study of CD8 T cell repertoires and HIV-1 epitope variants (dated by TCRdb to 2018 to 2020). Some background on the complete study: In separate culture wells, T cells were stimulated with each of twenty-five peptides that represented autologous and known Gag and Nef epitope variants. Among the control conditions were a peptide pool of CMV, EBV and flu, the Ebola AY9 epitope serving as a negative control, and a well with no peptide. The epitopes tested were three Gag epitope families plus Nef HW9 and YT9. Using the EasySep Human T Cell Enrichment Kit, T cells were enriched and then co-cultured with an equal number of autologous T cell-negative cells acting as antigen-presenting cells. Cultures ran for about 9 days in IMDM with gentamicin, with half-media changes on days 3 and 7 adding IL-2, IL-7 and IL-15. An aliquot of 1M T cells was saved as an uncultured baseline condition, separate from the approximately 75 T cell cultures. Running each culture condition in triplicate, except for one peptide done in duplicate, gave a total of 83 T cell cultures. The paper's findings and limits, for the study overall: The assay could identify only TCR beta chains and pointed to proliferation in response to antigen, not to T cell function or cytokine profile. Under 10 antigen-specific TCR beta clonotypes were identified, of which about six appeared to be cross-reactive for autologous or known escape epitope variants. The Nef KF9 family was recognized by five clonotypes and the HW9 family by one, and no responses to the TAALDMSHF plasma variant were observed.

Reading the germline V gene gives CDR1 MDHEN and CDR2 SYDVKM. Relative to germline, V is 8 bases shorter and J is 8 bases shorter, with 6 bases between their ends. The cysteine opens and the phenylalanine closes a CDR3 of 10 amino acids. Only the CDR3 part of the read is kept: 30 bases, read in frame from the first base. The immunoSEQ platform was used to sequence TCR beta CDR3 regions at survey depth. The QIAamp DNA micro kit was used to extract genomic DNA from every cultured and uncultured CD8+ T cell population. The original pipeline was this. Samples with fewer than 5,000 productive reads were excluded, which removed about 6% of the roughly 75 HIV peptide-stimulated cultures. A MANAFEST web app trimmed sequences to CDR3 and removed nonproductive sequences, CDR3s under 5 amino acids, and those not starting C or ending F/W. For a clonotype to count as antigen-specific, the clonotype had to expand relative to the no-peptide control in at least 2 of 3 replicates at FDR 0.01, and only within one epitope family. A specific clonotype also had to show a frequency at least fivefold higher than in wells stimulated with peptides from other epitope families. In TCRdb, the immuneACCESS table is reduced to in-frame sequences with V and J assigned. These tables do not hold every clone; where another copy was compared, an unresolved V gene accounts for under half, and the others remain unexplained. V and J calls and clone size are copied from that table; D and trimming were computed from the DNA. In this sample the table shows over 90,000 clones, over 70% of which occur a single time. The ten most abundant clones make up around 25% of the sample.

The EasySep Human CD8+ T Cell Enrichment Kit was used on day 10 to isolate CD8+ T cells from every culture. Notes on this clone: Its antigen is unknown. The sample holds no much larger clone one base away, and base qualities are not on file.

The clonotype was recovered from a male donor with HIV. The sequenced material came from uncultured baseline CD8+ T cells from peripheral blood mononuclear cells (PBMCs). The rearranged segments are TRBV28 and TRBJ1-4, with no confident D gene call. The DNA sequence is as follows: TGTGCCAGCCGAGGAGAAAAACTGTTTTTT. It specifies CASRGEKLFF.